The rows below give T cell receptor beta chains drawn from one sample of a study of CD8+ T cells in alopecia areata. TCRdb's copy holds only in-frame clones and misses some; the assay was immunoSEQ multiplex PCR. Of 100,000 to 130,000 clones in the sample, approximately 59% are singletons; the top ten hold roughly 19%. The specimen sequenced was CD8+ T cells sorted from blood. These receptors were taken from a human donor in good health. Both conserved end residues are part of each CDR3. A D gene is named only where the DNA matches it firmly. A row's size may be missing; if present it is once, few, many or a size class.

clone_size,v_call,d_call,j_call,cdr3_nt,cdr3_aa
.,TRBV27,.,TRBJ2-1,TGTGCCAGCAGTTCCTCGTCCTACAATGAGCAGTTCTTC,CASSSSSYNEQFF
.,TRBV4-3,TRBD2,TRBJ2-5,TGCGCCAGCAGCCTTCTAGCGGGGGCCCGCACCCAGTACTTC,CASSLLAGARTQYF
.,TRBV28,.,TRBJ1-6,TGTGCCAGCAGTTTACGGGGGGACCCGGGTTACCAGGGGCCCCTCCACTTT,CASSLRGDPGYQGPLHF
.,TRBV4-2,TRBD2,TRBJ2-6,TGTGCCAGCAGCCAAGATTGGGGGGGCTCTGGGGCCAACGTCCTGACTTTC,CASSQDWGGSGANVLTF
few,TRBV7-9,.,TRBJ2-7,TGTGCCAGCAGCTTACTAGGGGCCTACGAGCAGTACTTC,CASSLLGAYEQYF
few,TRBV29-1,.,TRBJ2-5,TGCAGCGTTGCCCCTTGGGAAGGGCGGCAAGAGACCCAGTACTTC,CSVAPWEGRQETQYF
.,TRBV7-9,.,TRBJ2-3,TGTGCCAGCAGCTTAGTAGGCGGTCGCACAGATACGCAGTATTTT,CASSLVGGRTDTQYF
.,TRBV11-2,.,TRBJ2-1,TGTGCCAGCAGCTTGGGGTGGGGACACGCCCTAATGAATGAGCAGTTCTTC,CASSLGWGHALMNEQFF
few,TRBV5-1,.,TRBJ2-1,TGCGCCAGCAGCCCTACAGGTCACGACTACAATGAGCAGTTCTTC,CASSPTGHDYNEQFF
.,TRBV7-9,TRBD1,TRBJ1-1,TGTGCCAGCAGCGGCAACACCGGGACAGGGGATTTGAACACTGAAGCTTTCTTT,CASSGNTGTGDLNTEAFF
.,TRBV25-1,.,TRBJ2-5,TGTGCCAGCAGTCCGGGGCTGGCGGGGGCACAAGAGACCCAGTACTTC,CASSPGLAGAQETQYF
.,TRBV6-5,TRBD1,TRBJ1-6,TGTGCCAGCAGCCGCGACAGGGTGGATTCACCCCTCCACTTT,CASSRDRVDSPLHF
.,TRBV11-2,.,TRBJ2-1,TGTGCCAGCAGCTCGGCGGGACAAACTACCAATGAGCAGTTCTTC,CASSSAGQTTNEQFF
.,TRBV5-1,TRBD1,TRBJ1-2,TGCGCCAGCAGCTTGGCAGGGGGCACTGGCTACACCTTC,CASSLAGGTGYTF
.,TRBV4-2,.,TRBJ2-6,TGTGCCAGCAGCCCTGGGAGCTCTGGGGCCAACGTCCTGACTTTC,CASSPGSSGANVLTF
.,TRBV4-2,.,TRBJ1-2,TGTGCCAGCAGCCAAGATGCTGAGAGCTCCGTCTATGGCTACACCTTC,CASSQDAESSVYGYTF
.,TRBV11-2,TRBD1,TRBJ2-7,TGTGCCAGCAGCCCCGGGACAGGGCCCTACGAGCAGTACTTC,CASSPGTGPYEQYF
.,TRBV29-1,TRBD1,TRBJ1-2,TGCAGCGTGCCGACAGGGGGGAATAACTATGGCTACACCTTC,CSVPTGGNNYGYTF
.,TRBV4-3,TRBD2,TRBJ2-3,TGCGCCAGCAGCCAAGAAGGGACTAGCGGGCTTGGTCTAAGCACAGATACGCAGTATTTT,CASSQEGTSGLGLSTDTQYF
once,TRBV4-1,TRBD1,TRBJ1-2,TGCGCCAGCAGCCAATGGCAGGGGGACTATGGCTACACCTTC,CASSQWQGDYGYTF